These 24 T cell receptor beta chains came from one sample sequenced in a study of T cells in Graves' hyperthyroidism and ophthalmopathy (dated by TCRdb to between 2017 and 2020). The protocol used for the library was multiplex PCR. Sequencing instrument: Illumina HiSeq 2000. Amplification of TCR beta CDR3 regions was carried out from RNA transcripts. The TCR CDR3 was subjected to a first round of RT-PCR using the HTBI primer set and the Qiagen OneStep RT-PCR kit. TCRdb reworked the public reads: Q25 trimming with fastp, MiXCR clone assembly, productive beta chains retained. Rows are unified per CDR3 protein, each entry keeping the most common DNA and genes. This sample comprises roughly 750,000 distinct CDR3 sequences, around 15% of them detected only once. The ten biggest clones cover around 7.7% of the sample. The sequencing sample was made of blood. The source of these receptors is a man aged 18 to 30 with Graves' hyperthyroidism.

There are many counts of this clonotype. The chain is built from TRBV28 and TRBJ2-5; the D gene could be TRBD1 or TRBD2 (7 bases each). CDR1 and CDR2 (germline): MDHEN, SYDVKM. There are 16 residues in the CDR3. V gave up 6 bases and J gave up 5 bases, with 22 bases separating them. Here the CDR3 DNA reads TGTGCCAGCAGACCAACGGCAGGGGGAGGGAAGGAGACCCAGTACTTC. Translated, it gives CASRPTAGGGKETQYF.

This clonotype was detected only a few times. The chain joins TRBV4-3 to TRBJ1-4; D is perhaps TRBD1 (5 bases). The CDR3 totals 17 residues. CDR1 is LGHNA and CDR2 is YSLEER in the germline V gene. Trimming cost V 0 bases and J 8 bases, with 19 bases left between them. This CDR3 reads CASSQDMWGRDREKLFF. CDR3 nucleotide sequence: TGCGCCAGCAGCCAAGATATGTGGGGCAGGGATAGGGAAAAACTGTTTTTT.

The chain joins TRBV4-2 to TRBJ2-7; TRBD1 agrees at 9 bases. The trim removed 4 bases at V and 4 bases at J, leaving 8 bases unmatched. Germline CDR1 reads LGHNA; CDR2 reads YNFKEQ. This CDR3 comprises 15 residues. CDR3 in DNA: TGTGCCAGCAGCCGCATACAGGGGGCGGATTACGAGCAGTACTTC. This sequence encodes CASSRIQGADYEQYF.

This clonotype has at least ten counts. This chain connects TRBV18 to TRBJ1-1; TRBD1 agrees at 8 bases. V trimming: 6 bases; J trimming: 3 bases; junction bases outside the gene matches: 6. Germline lookup yields CDR1 KGHSH and CDR2 LQKENI. CDR3 length: 14 amino acids. CDR3 amino acids: CASSVQTGDTEAFF. The CDR3 bases are TGTGCCAGCTCTGTCCAGACAGGGGACACTGAAGCTTTCTTT.

The chain combines TRBV5-5 with TRBJ2-7, with 9 bases aligning to TRBD1. V was clipped by 3 bases and J by 2 bases; unmatched bases: 9. The CDR3 is 16 residues long. Germline V lookup: CDR1 SGHKS, CDR2 YYEKEE (reference sequence). The CDR3 loop reads CASSYRGDRATYEQYF. CDR3 bases: TGTGCCAGCAGCTACCGCGGGGACAGGGCGACCTACGAGCAGTACTTC. Complete variable domain (other parts from reference TRBV5-5 and TRBJ2-7): DAGVTQSPTHLIKTRGQQVTLRCSPISGHKSVSWYQQVLGQGPQFIFQYYEKEERGRGNFPDRFSARQFPNYSSELNVNALLLGDSALYLCASSYRGDRATYEQYFGPGTRLTVT.

The chain joins TRBV19 to TRBJ2-5; TRBD2 matches at 12 bases. The CDR3 is made up of 15 amino acids. Germline assignment: CDR1 LNHDA and CDR2 SQIVND (reference sequence). V shed 6 bases and J 4 bases; nucleotides not matched to a gene: 6. CDR3 sequence: CASRATSGRPETQYF. The CDR3 DNA sequence: TGTGCCAGTAGAGCGACTAGCGGGAGACCAGAGACCCAGTACTTC.

The table lists this clonotype with a few counts. The CDR3 protein is CSADGASGRSYNEQFF. The CDR3 nucleotides are TGCAGTGCTGATGGGGCTAGCGGGAGGTCCTACAATGAGCAGTTCTTC. The chain is built from TRBV20-1 and TRBJ2-1; 11 bases align to TRBD2. The CDR3 is 16 amino acids. J was trimmed by 1 base and V by 5 bases; bases with no gene match: 7. Germline CDR1 and CDR2: DFQATT and SNEGSKA (reference sequence).

This clonotype was observed a single time. The V gene is TRBV7-2, the J gene TRBJ2-1; 9 nucleotides line up with TRBD2. CDR3 size: 17 residues. Germline trimming cut 5 bases from V and 6 bases from J; bases unmatched to any gene: 14. Germline-derived CDR1 and CDR2 are SGHTA and FQGNSA. CDR3 sequence: CASSPRAALAGTNEQFF. The CDR3 coding sequence is TGTGCCAGCAGCCCCCGCGCCGCACTAGCGGGTACCAATGAGCAGTTCTTC. Full variable domain (remainder filled in from reference TRBV7-2 and TRBJ2-1): GAGVSQSPSNKVTEKGKDVELRCDPISGHTALYWYRQSLGQGLEFLIYFQGNSAPDKSGLPSDRFSAERTGGSVSTLTIQRTQQEDSAVYLCASSPRAALAGTNEQFFGPGTRLTVL.

At least ten counts were recorded for this clonotype. J is TRBJ1-2 and V is TRBV29-1, with D unresolved. Trimming cost V 2 bases and J 3 bases, with 7 bases left between them. Per germline, CDR1 SQVTM and CDR2 ANQGSEA. The CDR3 covers 12 residues. The CDR3 spells CSVETYDYGYTF. The CDR3 nucleotides read TGCAGCGTTGAAACGTACGACTATGGCTACACCTTC. Full variable domain (missing parts from reference TRBV29-1 and TRBJ1-2): SAVISQKPSRDICQRGTSLTIQCQVDSQVTMMFWYRQQPGQSLTLIATANQGSEATYESGFVIDKFPISRPNLTFSTLTVSNMSPEDSSIYLCSVETYDYGYTFGSGTRLTVV.

Only a few counts were recorded for this clonotype. The chain uses TRBV20-1 and TRBJ2-2; TRBD2 aligns across 8 bases. V lost 3 bases, J lost 2 bases, and 2 bases stayed unmatched. The CDR3 length is 14 residues. Germline CDR1 reads DFQATT; CDR2 reads SNEGSKA (reference sequence). Here the CDR3 reads CSASRGGNTGELFF. CDR3 sequence (DNA): TGCAGTGCTAGTCGGGGGGGAAACACCGGGGAGCTGTTTTTT.

The chain joins TRBV7-9 to TRBJ1-2, with a tentative D call TRBD1 (5 bases). Trimming removed 6 bases from V and 7 bases from J, with 15 bases in between. CDR1 SEHNR and CDR2 FQNEAQ come from the germline V gene (reference sequence). The CDR3 spans 13 residues. The CDR3 DNA is TGTGCCAGCAGAAAAGGTGGGGACCGTGGCTACACCTTC. This sequence encodes CASRKGGDRGYTF.

The V and J genes are TRBV7-2 and TRBJ2-1; 12 bases match TRBD2. CDR3 size: 18 residues. Trimming removed 1 base from V and 4 bases from J; junction bases left unmatched: 8. Germline loops: CDR1 SGHTA, CDR2 FQGNSA. The CDR3 coding sequence is TGTGCCAGCAGCTTAGTACCCGGACTAGCGGGAATATACAATGAGCAGTTCTTC. Amino acids: CASSLVPGLAGIYNEQFF.

In this sample, this clonotype turned up once. This could be a read error, since a much larger clone is one nucleotide away. This chain connects TRBV7-2 to TRBJ2-5; D possibly corresponds to TRBD2 (6 bases). The CDR3 length is 13 residues. The germline V gene encodes CDR1 SGHTA and CDR2 FQGNSA. V lost 0 bases and J lost 9, with 11 bases in between. The CDR3 spells CASSLAFGEAQYF. The CDR3 DNA reads TGTGCCAGCAGCTTAGCGTTCGGGGAGGCCCAGTACTTC.

This clonotype was seen a handful of times. Being one base from a much bigger clone, this may be a read error. This rearrangement joins TRBV27 to TRBJ2-1, with TRBD2 matching over 7 bases. From germline, CDR1 is MNHEY and CDR2 SMNVEV (reference sequence). This CDR3 spans 15 amino acids. The CDR3 DNA is TGTGCCAGCAGTTCGCTAGCGGATCGGTACAATGAGCAGTCCTTC. It codes for CASSSLADRYNEQSF.

The chain combines TRBV29-1 with TRBJ2-5, with 16 bases fitting TRBD2. The V segment lost 7 bases and the J segment 5 bases; nucleotides outside the gene matches: 1. Germline V gene lookup returns CDR1 SQVTM and CDR2 ANQGSEA. The CDR3 spans 13 residues. This CDR3 reads CSAGLAGGETQYF. The CDR3 DNA is TGCAGCGCGGGACTAGCGGGAGGGGAGACCCAGTACTTC. Together with reference TRBV29-1 and TRBJ2-5, the CDR3 gives the full variable domain: SAVISQKPSRDICQRGTSLTIQCQVDSQVTMMFWYRQQPGQSLTLIATANQGSEATYESGFVIDKFPISRPNLTFSTLTVSNMSPEDSSIYLCSAGLAGGETQYFGPGTRLLVL.

This clonotype was seen a few times. V and J are TRBV28 and TRBJ1-5, with D perhaps TRBD1 (6 bases). Germline V gives CDR1 MDHEN, CDR2 SYDVKM. The V gene lost 7 bases and the J gene lost 5 bases, with 18 bases spanning the gap. The CDR3 covers 15 residues. The CDR3 DNA reads TGTGCCAGCACCCTGGGGGGGGGGCCTTATCAGCCCCAGCATTTT. This codes for CASTLGGGPYQPQHF. Full variable domain (missing parts from reference TRBV28 and TRBJ1-5): DVKVTQSSRYLVKRTGEKVFLECVQDMDHENMFWYRQDPGLGLRLIYFSYDVKMKEKGDIPEGYSVSREKKERFSLILESASTNQTSMYLCASTLGGGPYQPQHFGDGTRLSIL.

This clonotype was found a few times. V is TRBV30 and J is TRBJ2-2; D uncertain. Per germline, CDR1 GTSNPN and CDR2 SVGIG (reference sequence). V was clipped by 4 bases and J by 4 bases, with 4 bases between them. The CDR3 is 11 residues long. The CDR3 protein is CAWKITGELFF. CDR3 DNA sequence: TGTGCCTGGAAGATCACCGGGGAGCTGTTTTTT.

The chain has TRBV11-2 and TRBJ2-1, with 9 bases aligning to TRBD2. Trimming removed 2 bases from V and 9 bases from J; junction bases left unmatched: 5. Germline V lookup: CDR1 SGHAT, CDR2 FQNNGV. The CDR3 contains 14 residues. CDR3 loop: CASSLSSGITEQFF. CDR3 DNA sequence: TGTGCCAGCAGCTTATCTAGCGGGATTACTGAGCAGTTCTTC. Based on the CDR3 plus reference TRBV11-2 and TRBJ2-1, the full variable domain is EAGVAQSPRYKIIEKRQSVAFWCNPISGHATLYWYQQILGQGPKLLIQFQNNGVVDDSQLPKDRFSAERLKGVDSTLKIQPAKLEDSAVYLCASSLSSGITEQFFGPGTRLTVL.

At least ten counts were recorded for this clonotype. The rearrangement uses TRBV28 and TRBJ1-3, with D hard to call. V was shortened by 5 bases and J by 0 bases, with 14 bases between the two germline ends. In germline, CDR1 is MDHEN, CDR2 SYDVKM. The CDR3 extends over 16 amino acids. CDR3 residues: CASSLHYGDSGNTIYF. CDR3 coding DNA: TGTGCCAGCAGTCTACATTACGGCGACTCTGGAAACACCATATATTTT. The variable domain in full, with the rest retrieved from reference TRBV28 and TRBJ1-3, is DVKVTQSSRYLVKRTGEKVFLECVQDMDHENMFWYRQDPGLGLRLIYFSYDVKMKEKGDIPEGYSVSREKKERFSLILESASTNQTSMYLCASSLHYGDSGNTIYFGEGSWLTVV.

This clonotype was observed a few times. The chain combines TRBV10-3 with TRBJ2-5; 14 bases match TRBD2. CDR3 length: 19 residues. Per germline, CDR1 ENHRY and CDR2 SYGVKD. Unmatched junction bases numbered 10, after V lost 0 bases and J lost 4 bases. The CDR3 DNA reads as TGTGCCATCAGTGAGTCGACTAGCGGGAGGGCCGTTACGGGAGAGACCCAGTACTTC. Translating gives CAISESTSGRAVTGETQYF.

To note about this clonotype: An end of the junction differs from the germline gene, which may be a read error. The J gene is TRBJ1-1, the V gene TRBV30; maybe TRBD1 (5 bases). Germline CDR1 reads GTSNPN; CDR2 reads SVGIG (reference sequence). CDR3 length equals 14 residues. DNA for the CDR3: TGTGCCTGGAGTGAGAGAAGGGGTGGGACTGAAGCTCTCTTT. Protein: CAWSERRGGTEALF. Drawing the rest from reference TRBV30 and TRBJ1-1, the complete variable domain is SQTIHQWPATLVQPVGSPLSLECTVEGTSNPNLYWYRQAAGRGLQLLFYSVGIGQISSEVPQNLSASRPQDRQFILSSKKLLLSDSGFYLCAWSERRGGTEALFGQGTRLTVV.

The CDR3 coding sequence is TGCAGCGCAACCTCCGGGACAGGCACCTACGAGCAGTACTTC. The encoded protein is CSATSGTGTYEQYF. This chain links TRBV29-1 with TRBJ2-7; 8 bases fit TRBD1. The CDR3 sequence is 14 residues long. V dropped 7 bases and J dropped 2; count of bases not matched to a gene: 10. Germline CDR1 reads SQVTM; CDR2 reads ANQGSEA.

This clonotype has only a few counts. CDR3 in DNA: TGCAGTGCTAGTCCTCCTGGGGCCAACGTCCTGACTTTC. Residues: CSASPPGANVLTF. The V and J genes are TRBV20-1 and TRBJ2-6; no definite D call. This CDR3 region has 13 residues. Germline CDR1 reads DFQATT; CDR2 reads SNEGSKA (reference sequence). The ends were cut back, 3 bases at V and 2 bases at J, with 5 bases in the middle.

V is TRBV4-2 and J is TRBJ2-5; D may be TRBD1 (6 bases). The V and J ends lost 0 bases and 2 bases respectively, with 7 bases between them. Germline V gene data show CDR1 as LGHNA and CDR2 as YNFKEQ. The CDR3 spans 14 residues. This CDR3 is CASSQDGQQETQYF. The CDR3 nucleotides are TGTGCCAGCAGCCAAGACGGACAGCAAGAGACCCAGTACTTC.